One and the same sample provided the 31 T cell receptor beta chains below, sequenced in a study of tumor and adjacent non-tumor tissue in lung cancer. Three rounds of nested PCR, following a modified ARM-PCR protocol, produced the TCRbeta library. MiXCR was run by TCRdb on the multiplex PCR reads, yielding one entry per CDR3 protein. The sample lists roughly 120,000 distinct CDR3 sequences, approximately 84% occurring once. RNA was extracted from bulk tissue without any cell sorting. Source material: lung tumor tissue. The receptors were sampled from a man in his sixties or seventies with non-small cell lung cancer.

A note on this clonotype: This may come from a read error, since a much larger clone is one base off. J is TRBJ1-4 and V is TRBV7-9, with no clear D. The CDR3 covers 13 residues. Trimming stripped 7 bases from V and 4 bases from J, with 10 bases between. Germline loops: CDR1 SEHNR, CDR2 FQNEAQ (reference sequence). The chain's CDR3 is CASNSSGNEKLFF. As DNA, the CDR3 is TGTGCCAGCAACTCTAGCGGTAATGAAAAACTGTTTTTT. The entire variable domain, with the rest obtained from reference TRBV7-9 and TRBJ1-4, is as follows: DTGVSQNPRHKITKRGQNVTFRCDPISEHNRLYWYRQTLGQGPEFLTYFQNEAQLEKSRLLSDRFSAERPKGSFSTLEIQRTEQGDSAMYLCASNSSGNEKLFFGSGTQLSVL.

This clonotype was picked up many times. This likely comes from a read error, as the CDR3 has no conserved phenylalanine or tryptophan at its end. Because the CDR3's place on the DNA is in doubt, the DNA is left out and the CDR3 is given as listed by TCRdb. The J gene is TRBJ2-1, the V gene TRBV12-3 or TRBV12-4; the D call in the table, TRBD2, was not verified against the DNA. The CDR3 spans 13 amino acids, including both terminal residues. This CDR3 reads CASRAGTAFDLFL.

This clonotype was picked up a small number of times. A much larger clone lies a single base off, so this may be a read error. V gene TRBV6-6 combines with J gene TRBJ2-1; D gene uncertain. The CDR3 contains 11 residues. Germline values: CDR1 MNHNY, CDR2 SVGAGI (reference sequence). The CDR3 DNA reads as TGTGCCAGCAGTTATGTGAATGAGCAGTCCTTC. This gives the protein CASSYVNEQSF.

This clonotype was recorded many times. The chain couples TRBV30 to TRBJ2-1; TRBD1 is a possible D gene (6 bases). CDR1 is GTSNPN and CDR2 is SVGIG in the germline V gene (reference sequence). The length of the CDR3 is 14 residues. Trimming left V 2 bases short and J 1 base short, with 9 bases between. The CDR3 loop is CAWSQGRSYNEQFF. CDR3 sequence (DNA): TGTGCCTGGAGTCAGGGGCGATCCTACAATGAGCAGTTCTTC.

About this clonotype: At one end the junction does not follow the germline gene, possibly because of a read error. The V call is TRBV11-3, the J call TRBJ1-1; the D gene is possibly TRBD1 (5 bases). This CDR3 comprises 12 residues. Germline assignment: CDR1 SGHNT and CDR2 YENEEA. CDR3 sequence: CVSREGNTEAFF. CDR3 nucleotides: TGTGTCAGCAGGGAAGGGAACACTGAAGCTTTCTTT.

This clonotype was counted once. Compared with germline, one end of the junction differs, possibly owing to a read error. The V and J genes are TRBV12-3 or TRBV12-4 and TRBJ2-1; no clear D gene. The CDR3 covers 11 residues. CDR3 sequence (DNA): TGTGCCTGCAGATTATTGGGTGAGCAGTTCTTC. Translated, it gives CACRLLGEQFF.

This clonotype was detected only once. The chain couples TRBV5-1 to TRBJ2-5; D not certain. This CDR3 region has 18 residues. V gave up 2 bases and J gave up 2 bases, with 22 bases separating them. Per germline, CDR1 SGHRS and CDR2 YFSETQ. The CDR3 protein is CASSFFGITVANQETQYF. The DNA for the CDR3 is TGCGCCAGCAGCTTTTTTGGGATTACTGTAGCCAATCAAGAGACCCAGTACTTC.

About this clonotype itself: A junction end diverges from the germline sequence, so it may reflect a read error. The chain recombines TRBV6-6 with TRBJ1-1; no reliable D call. Germline V gene data show CDR1 as MNHNY and CDR2 as SVGAGI (reference sequence). CDR3 length: 15 amino acids. CDR3: CGSSSTGSANTEAFF. CDR3 DNA sequence: TGCGGCAGCAGTTCCACCGGATCCGCAAACACTGAAGCTTTCTTT.

This clonotype was counted a single time. Because it lacks the conserved phenylalanine or tryptophan at the end, this CDR3 is likely a read error. The chain couples TRBV4-1 to TRBJ2-2, with D possibly matching TRBD2 (6 bases). The V gene's germline CDR1 is MGHRA and CDR2 YSYEKL. This CDR3 is 19 amino acids long. DNA of the CDR3: TGCGCCGGCAGCCAAGTTTCATTTTGGGCGGGATCAGTCACCGGGGGGCTGTTTTCT. Translation gives CAGSQVSFWAGSVTGGLFS.

Worth noting for this clonotype: Given the absence of the conserved phenylalanine or tryptophan at the CDR3 end, a read error is likely. It is unclear where the CDR3 begins or ends on the DNA, so no DNA is shown, and the CDR3 is as TCRdb lists it. This chain connects TRBV5-4 to TRBJ2-3; TRBD1 is taken as the D call from the table, unchecked against the DNA. The CDR3 comprises 15 residues, both ends counted. The germline V gene encodes CDR1 SGHNT and CDR2 YYREEE (reference sequence). The CDR3 protein is CASNLSRTQTDTQYS.

The rearrangement joins TRBV29-1 to TRBJ2-5; D is unclear. This CDR3 spans 16 amino acids. Germline CDR1 is SQVTM and CDR2 is ANQGSEA. The CDR3 is CSANPYLQTCQETQYF. In DNA form, the CDR3 reads TGCAGTGCCAATCCCTATCTCCAGACATGTCAAGAGACCCAGTACTTC.

Points on this clonotype: One end of the junction does not line up with germline, which may come from a read error. V is TRBV29-1 and J is TRBJ1-2, with D maybe TRBD1 (6 bases). In germline, CDR1 is SQVTM, CDR2 ANQGSEA. The CDR3 has 14 amino acids. CDR3 region: CSVVKGHGNYVYTF. CDR3 nucleotides: TGCAGCGTTGTAAAGGGACATGGGAACTATGTCTACACCTTC.

About this clonotype: A read error may be the cause here, since a much bigger clone is one base away. The chain is built from TRBV6-2 or TRBV6-3 and TRBJ2-7; perhaps TRBD2 as D (6 bases). CDR3 length: 16 residues. The germline CDR1 and CDR2 sequences are MNHEY and SVGEGT. Trimming took off 7 bases at V and 3 bases at J, with 22 bases between the two ends. Here the CDR3 reads CASTDDGNGRHYEQYF. CDR3 nucleotide sequence: TGTGCCAGCACCGACGACGGTAACGGGAGACACTACGAGCAGTACTTC.

Points on this clonotype: Its ends do not fully match the called genes, so a read error is possible. The chain couples TRBV14 to TRBJ1-1; no firm D call. The CDR3 consists of 13 residues. The V gene's germline CDR1 is SGHDN and CDR2 FVKESK. DNA of the CDR3: TGTGCCAGCAACCAAGGTCCTACATGTGAAGCTTTCTTT. It codes for CASNQGPTCEAFF. The full variable domain, in which reference TRBV14 and TRBJ1-1 provide the parts outside the CDR3, is EAGVTQFPSHSVIEKGQTVTLRCDPISGHDNLYWYRRVMGKEIKFLLHFVKESKQDESGMPNNRFLAERTGGTYSTLKVQPAELEDSGVYFCASNQGPTCEAFFGQGTRLTVV.

About this clonotype itself: One junction end disagrees with the germline gene, perhaps due to a read error. This chain uses TRBV4-3 with TRBJ2-7; 14 nucleotides match TRBD2. CDR1 is LGHNA and CDR2 is YSLEER in the germline V gene. The CDR3 length is 21 residues. CDR3 nucleotides: TGCGCCAGCAGCCAAGCCCGTAGCTCAAAAGGACTAGCGGGAGGCTCCTACGAGCAGTATTTC. It specifies CASSQARSSKGLAGGSYEQYF.

This clonotype was detected only a few times. At one end, the junction sequence differs from germline, possibly due to a read error. This chain uses TRBV5-4 with TRBJ2-5; 7 nucleotides align to TRBD2. The V gene's germline CDR1 is SGHNT and CDR2 YYREEE (reference sequence). The CDR3 is 13 residues long. Here the CDR3 DNA reads TGTGCCAGCAGTTTGGGGGGGGAAGAGACCCGGTACTTC. Its translation: CASSLGGEETRYF. The variable domain in full, with the rest retrieved from reference TRBV5-4 and TRBJ2-5, is ETGVTQSPTHLIKTRGQQVTLRCSSQSGHNTVSWYQQALGQGPQFIFQYYREEENGRGNFPPRFSGLQFPNYSSELNVNALELDDSALYLCASSLGGEETRYFGPGTRLLVL.

To note about this clonotype: This may arise from a read error, as a much more abundant clone is one base away. The chain links TRBV28 to TRBJ2-5, with TRBD2 as a possible D gene (6 bases). The germline V gene encodes CDR1 MDHEN and CDR2 SYDVKM. The CDR3 consists of 14 residues. CDR3 sequence: CTSSLELAEETQYF. The CDR3 DNA follows: TGTACCAGCAGTTTAGAGTTAGCGGAAGAGACCCAGTACTTC.

The chain couples TRBV6-5 to TRBJ2-7; 9 bases match TRBD1. The CDR3 has 15 amino acids. The germline V gene encodes CDR1 MNHEY and CDR2 SVGAGI. V lost 5 bases, J lost 9 bases, and 14 bases stayed unmatched. The CDR3 sequence is CASSRDRQGVGVQYF. Written as DNA, the CDR3 is TGTGCCAGCAGTCGAGATAGACAGGGGGTAGGCGTGCAGTACTTC.

The rearrangement uses TRBV29-1 and TRBJ2-5; D remains ambiguous. This CDR3 has 12 amino acids. The germline V gene has CDR1 SQVTM and CDR2 ANQGSEA. CDR3 bases: TGCAACGTAGAAGTCTGCGGAGAGACCCAGTACTTC. Translated: CNVEVCGETQYF. Drawing the rest from reference TRBV29-1 and TRBJ2-5, the complete variable domain is SAVISQKPSRDICQRGTSLTIQCQVDSQVTMMFWYRQQPGQSLTLIATANQGSEATYESGFVIDKFPISRPNLTFSTLTVSNMSPEDSSIYLCNVEVCGETQYFGPGTRLLVL.

In the case of this clonotype: Compared with germline, one end of the junction differs, possibly owing to a read error. The chain joins TRBV29-1 to TRBJ1-2, with D unresolved. The germline V gene encodes CDR1 SQVTM and CDR2 ANQGSEA. CDR3 length: 14 amino acids. CDR3: CSTERGKTNYRYTF. CDR3 sequence (DNA): TGCAGCACCGAGAGAGGGAAGACTAACTATCGCTACACCTTC.

Many counts were recorded for this clonotype. The V and J genes are TRBV6-1 and TRBJ2-3; TRBD2 matches at 8 bases. The CDR3 spans 17 residues. V was pared by 4 bases and J by 1 base, with 10 bases of the junction left unmatched. From germline, CDR1 is MNHNS and CDR2 SASEGT. CDR3 in DNA: TGTGCCAGCAGTGGGCTAGCGGGTGGGGGGGGCACAGATACGCAGTATTTT. This gives the protein CASSGLAGGGGTDTQYF.

A remark on this clonotype: The junction departs from germline at one end; a sequencing error may be responsible. CDR3 sequence: CANSLDPTGGTGEQFF. The DNA of the CDR3 is TGCGCCAACAGCTTAGATCCCACGGGGGGCACGGGTGAGCAGTTCTTC. The genes are TRBV11-3 and TRBJ2-1; D possibly corresponds to TRBD2 (7 bases). Germline V gene lookup returns CDR1 SGHNT and CDR2 YENEEA. This CDR3 comprises 16 residues.

Comment on this clonotype: A junction end diverges from the germline sequence, so it may reflect a read error. This chain connects TRBV11-2 to TRBJ2-5; D is undetermined. The CDR3 runs to 11 residues. Germline values: CDR1 SGHAT, CDR2 FQNNGV. The CDR3 here is CASSYEESQYF. CDR3 in DNA: TGTGCCAGCAGTTACGAAGAGAGCCAGTACTTC.

V usage is TRBV11-2 and J usage is TRBJ2-1; a possible D gene is TRBD2 (6 bases). This CDR3 has 18 residues. V gave up 0 bases and J gave up 1 base, with 16 bases separating them. The germline V gene encodes CDR1 SGHAT and CDR2 FQNNGV. CDR3 region: CASSLDLRDWASYNEQFF. In DNA form, the CDR3 reads TGTGCCAGCAGCTTAGATCTGCGGGACTGGGCATCCTACAATGAGCAGTTCTTC.

A remark on this clonotype: Here the CDR3 omits its conserved ending phenylalanine or tryptophan, so a read error is the likely source. This rearrangement joins TRBV10-3 to TRBJ2-1; D uncertain. This CDR3 is 14 amino acids long. Trimming took 7 bases from V and 2 from J, leaving 12 bases between them. Germline CDR1 and CDR2: ENHRY and SYGVKD. As DNA, the CDR3 is TGTGCCATCAAGGACGTTTCAGCCTACAATGAGCAGTTCTCC. This codes for CAIKDVSAYNEQFS.

The genes are TRBV20-1 and TRBJ2-1; D may be TRBD1 (6 bases). V lost 3 bases, J lost 6 bases, and 21 bases lay in between. The germline V gene encodes CDR1 DFQATT and CDR2 SNEGSKA (reference sequence). The CDR3 length is 16 residues. The CDR3 region is CSASGMTGYLVNEQFF. The CDR3 region has the DNA TGCAGTGCTAGCGGAATGACAGGCTATCTCGTCAATGAGCAGTTCTTC.

With regard to this clonotype: The junction does not match germline at one end; this may be a read error. The chain carries TRBV6-2 or TRBV6-3 and TRBJ2-1; D is possibly TRBD2 (5 bases). This CDR3 has 15 amino acids. Germline CDR1 is MNHEY and CDR2 is SVGEGT. As DNA, the CDR3 is TGCGCCAGCAGTCGGGGTGGGCCAGTGATCAATGAGCAGTTCTTC. Protein sequence: CASSRGGPVINEQFF.

This clonotype was counted at least ten times. This chain links TRBV28 with TRBJ2-1; D is unresolved. Trimming took 6 bases from V and 12 from J, leaving 12 bases between them. This CDR3 spans 11 amino acids. Looked up from germline, CDR1 is MDHEN and CDR2 is SYDVKM. Here the CDR3 DNA reads TGTGCCAGCAGCTATACCGGGTGGCAGTTCTTC. This translates into CASSYTGWQFF.

With regard to this clonotype: One junction end does not reproduce the germline sequence, and a read error may be involved. The V and J genes are TRBV5-1 and TRBJ1-2; TRBD1 matches at 8 bases. Germline assignment: CDR1 SGHRS and CDR2 YFSETQ. The CDR3 covers 16 residues. CDR3 DNA sequence: TGCACCAGCAGCTCACGAGGACAGGGCCCGCACTATGACTACACCTTC. Protein: CTSSSRGQGPHYDYTF.

This clonotype was counted a few times. A much larger clone is a single base away; this may be a read error. The chain joins TRBV12-3 or TRBV12-4 to TRBJ1-1, with a tentative D call TRBD1 (5 bases). The CDR3 has 15 amino acids. CDR3 loop: CVSSSSGTVNTEAFF. CDR3 nucleotide sequence: TGTGTCAGCAGTTCATCCGGGACCGTGAACACTGAAGCTTTCTTT.

This chain connects TRBV9 to TRBJ2-5; 12 bases match TRBD2. In germline, CDR1 is SGDLS, CDR2 YYNGEE. The V gene end was trimmed by 6 bases and the J gene end by 5 bases; junction bases not matched to a gene: 11. CDR3 length: 16 amino acids. This chain's CDR3 is CASNASGREIWETQYF. In DNA, the CDR3 is TGTGCCAGCAACGCTAGCGGGAGGGAGATATGGGAGACCCAGTACTTC.